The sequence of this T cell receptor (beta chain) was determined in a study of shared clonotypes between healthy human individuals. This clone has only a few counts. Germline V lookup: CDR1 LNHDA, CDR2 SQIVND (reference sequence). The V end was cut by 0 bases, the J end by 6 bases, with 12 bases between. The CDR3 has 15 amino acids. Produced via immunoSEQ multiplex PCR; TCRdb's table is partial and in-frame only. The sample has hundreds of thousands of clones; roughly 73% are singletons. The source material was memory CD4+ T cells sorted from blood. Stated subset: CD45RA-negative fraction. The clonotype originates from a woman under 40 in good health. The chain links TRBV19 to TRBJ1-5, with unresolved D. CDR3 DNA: TGTGCCAGTAGTATAGACCCCGCCCGTGGTCAGCCCCAGCATTTT. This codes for CASSIDPARGQPQHF.